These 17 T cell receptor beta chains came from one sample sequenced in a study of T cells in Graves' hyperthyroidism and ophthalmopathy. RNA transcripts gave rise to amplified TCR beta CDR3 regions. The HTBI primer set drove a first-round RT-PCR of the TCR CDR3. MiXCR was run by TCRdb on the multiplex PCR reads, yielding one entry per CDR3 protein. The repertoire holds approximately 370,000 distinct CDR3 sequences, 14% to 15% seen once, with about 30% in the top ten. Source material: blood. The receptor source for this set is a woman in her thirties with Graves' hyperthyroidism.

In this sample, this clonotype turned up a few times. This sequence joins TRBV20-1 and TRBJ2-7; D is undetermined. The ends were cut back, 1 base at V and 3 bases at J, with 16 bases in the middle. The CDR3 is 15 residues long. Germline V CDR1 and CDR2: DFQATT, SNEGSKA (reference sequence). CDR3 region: CSARGIVSTNYEQYF. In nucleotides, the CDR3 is TGCAGTGCTAGAGGGATAGTGTCGACCAACTACGAGCAGTACTTC.

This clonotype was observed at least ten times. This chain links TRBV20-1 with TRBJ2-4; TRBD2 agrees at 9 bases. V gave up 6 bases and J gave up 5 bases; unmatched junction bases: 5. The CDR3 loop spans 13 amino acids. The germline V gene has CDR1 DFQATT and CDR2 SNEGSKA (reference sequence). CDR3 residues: CSARREGQNIQYF. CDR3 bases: TGCAGTGCAAGGCGGGAGGGACAAAACATTCAGTACTTC.

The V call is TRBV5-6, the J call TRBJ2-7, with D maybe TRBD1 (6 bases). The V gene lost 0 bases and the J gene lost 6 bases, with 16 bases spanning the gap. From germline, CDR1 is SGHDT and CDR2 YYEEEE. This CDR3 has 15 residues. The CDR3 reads CASSLGGHFRGEQYF. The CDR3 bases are TGTGCCAGCAGCTTGGGGGGGCATTTCAGGGGCGAGCAGTACTTC.

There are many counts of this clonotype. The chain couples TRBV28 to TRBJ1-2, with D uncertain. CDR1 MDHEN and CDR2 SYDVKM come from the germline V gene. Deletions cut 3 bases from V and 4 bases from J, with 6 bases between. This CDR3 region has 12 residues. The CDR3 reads CASSLIRYGYTF. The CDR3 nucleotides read TGTGCCAGCAGTTTGATCCGCTATGGCTACACCTTC.

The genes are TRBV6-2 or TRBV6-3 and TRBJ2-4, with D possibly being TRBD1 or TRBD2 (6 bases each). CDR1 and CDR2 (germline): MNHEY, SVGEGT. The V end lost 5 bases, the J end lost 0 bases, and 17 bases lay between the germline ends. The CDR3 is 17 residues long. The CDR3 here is CASSVTSGDLAKNIQYF. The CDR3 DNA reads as TGTGCCAGCAGTGTGACATCAGGGGACTTAGCCAAAAACATTCAGTACTTC.

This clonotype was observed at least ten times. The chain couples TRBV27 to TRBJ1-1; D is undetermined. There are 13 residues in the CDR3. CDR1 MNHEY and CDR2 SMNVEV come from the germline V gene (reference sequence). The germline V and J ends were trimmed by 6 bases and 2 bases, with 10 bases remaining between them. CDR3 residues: CASRINRNTEAFF. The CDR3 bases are TGTGCCAGCAGAATTAATCGAAACACTGAAGCTTTCTTT.

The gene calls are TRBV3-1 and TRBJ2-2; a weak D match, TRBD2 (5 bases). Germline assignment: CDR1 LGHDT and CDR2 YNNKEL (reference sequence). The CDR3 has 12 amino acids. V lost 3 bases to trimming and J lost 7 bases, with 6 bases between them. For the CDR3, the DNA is TGTGCCAGCAGCCAGGCGGGCGGGGAGCTGTTTTTT. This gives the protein CASSQAGGELFF.

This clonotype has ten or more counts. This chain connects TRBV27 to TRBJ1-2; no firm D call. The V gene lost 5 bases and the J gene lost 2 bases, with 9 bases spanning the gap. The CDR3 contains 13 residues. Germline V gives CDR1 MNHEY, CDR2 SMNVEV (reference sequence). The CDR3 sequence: CASSPSWNYGYTF. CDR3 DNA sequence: TGTGCCAGCAGTCCAAGCTGGAACTATGGCTACACCTTC.

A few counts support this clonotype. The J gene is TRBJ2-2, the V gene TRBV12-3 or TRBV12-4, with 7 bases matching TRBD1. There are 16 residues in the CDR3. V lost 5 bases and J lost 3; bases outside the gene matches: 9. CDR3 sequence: CASSLEGGQDTGELFF. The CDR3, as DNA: TGTGCCAGCAGTCTAGAAGGGGGCCAAGACACCGGGGAGCTGTTTTTT.

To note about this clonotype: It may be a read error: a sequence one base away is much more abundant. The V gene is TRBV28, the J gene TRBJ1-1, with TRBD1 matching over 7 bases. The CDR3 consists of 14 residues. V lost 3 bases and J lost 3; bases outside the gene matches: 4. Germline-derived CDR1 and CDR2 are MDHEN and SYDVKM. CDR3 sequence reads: CASSFQGVDTEAFF. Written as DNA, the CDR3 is TGTGCCAGCAGTTTCCAGGGGGTGGACACTGAAGCTTTCTTT.

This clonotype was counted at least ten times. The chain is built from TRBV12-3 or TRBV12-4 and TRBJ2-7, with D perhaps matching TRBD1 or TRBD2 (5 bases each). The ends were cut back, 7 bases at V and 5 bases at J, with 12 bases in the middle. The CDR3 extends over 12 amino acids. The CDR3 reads CASTPGRNEQYF. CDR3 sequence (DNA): TGTGCCAGCACCCCGGGGCGCAACGAGCAGTACTTC.

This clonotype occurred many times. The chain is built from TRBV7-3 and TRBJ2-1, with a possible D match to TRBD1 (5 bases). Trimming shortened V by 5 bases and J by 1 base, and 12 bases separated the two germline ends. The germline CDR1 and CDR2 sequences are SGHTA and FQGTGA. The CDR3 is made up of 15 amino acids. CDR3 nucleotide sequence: TGTGCCAGCAGCCCTCAGGGAACGTCCTACAATGAGCAGTTCTTC. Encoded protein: CASSPQGTSYNEQFF.

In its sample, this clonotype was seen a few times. CDR3 sequence (DNA): TGTGCCAGCACCTTAACAGGGGTGGTAGGTGGCTACACCTTC. Its protein is CASTLTGVVGGYTF. This chain joins TRBV28 and TRBJ1-2; 7 bases line up with TRBD1. The CDR3 is made up of 14 amino acids. Germline loops: CDR1 MDHEN, CDR2 SYDVKM. With 7 bases clipped from V and 7 bases from J, the junction kept 12 bases outside the gene matches.

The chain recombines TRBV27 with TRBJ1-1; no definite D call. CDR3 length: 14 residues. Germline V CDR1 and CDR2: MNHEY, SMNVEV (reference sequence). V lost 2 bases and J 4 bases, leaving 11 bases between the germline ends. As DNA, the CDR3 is TGTGCCAGCAGTTTACTCGGCAGGAGCACTGAAGCTTTCTTT. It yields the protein CASSLLGRSTEAFF.

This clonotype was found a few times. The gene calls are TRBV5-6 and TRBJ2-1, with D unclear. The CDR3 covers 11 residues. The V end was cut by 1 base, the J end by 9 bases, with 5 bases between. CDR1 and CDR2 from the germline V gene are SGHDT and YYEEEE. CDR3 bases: TGTGCCAGCAGCTTGTTTGGTGAGCAGTTCTTC. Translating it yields CASSLFGEQFF.

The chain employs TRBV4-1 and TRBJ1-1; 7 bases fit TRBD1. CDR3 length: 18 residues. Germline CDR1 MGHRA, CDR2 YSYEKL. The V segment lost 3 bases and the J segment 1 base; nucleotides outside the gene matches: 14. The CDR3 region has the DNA TGCGCCAGCAGCCAGAAGGGGACAGTCACTGCGGGGAACACTGAAGCTTTCTTT. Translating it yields CASSQKGTVTAGNTEAFF.

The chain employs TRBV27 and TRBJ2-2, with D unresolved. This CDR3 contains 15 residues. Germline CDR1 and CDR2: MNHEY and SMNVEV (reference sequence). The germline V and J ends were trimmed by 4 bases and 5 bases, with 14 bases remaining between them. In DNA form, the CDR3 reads TGTGCCAGCAGTTCCTTCGTAAGCAGTACCGGGGAGCTGTTTTTT. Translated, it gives CASSSFVSSTGELFF.